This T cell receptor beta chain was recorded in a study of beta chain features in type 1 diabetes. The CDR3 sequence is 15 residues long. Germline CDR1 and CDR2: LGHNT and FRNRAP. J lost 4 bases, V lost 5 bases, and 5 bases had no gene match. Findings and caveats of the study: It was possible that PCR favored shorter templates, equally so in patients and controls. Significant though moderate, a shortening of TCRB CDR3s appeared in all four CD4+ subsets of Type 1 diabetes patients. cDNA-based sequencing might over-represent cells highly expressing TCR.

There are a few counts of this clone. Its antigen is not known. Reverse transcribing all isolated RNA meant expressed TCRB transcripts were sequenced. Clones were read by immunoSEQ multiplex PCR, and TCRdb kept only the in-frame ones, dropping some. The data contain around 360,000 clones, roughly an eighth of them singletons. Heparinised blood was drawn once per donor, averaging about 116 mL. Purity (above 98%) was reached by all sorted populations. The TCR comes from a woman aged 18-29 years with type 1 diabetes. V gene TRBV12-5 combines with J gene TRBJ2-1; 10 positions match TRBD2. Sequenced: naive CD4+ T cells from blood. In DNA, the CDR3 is TGTGCTAGTGGTACTGGGACTAGCGCTTACAATGAGCAGTTCTTC. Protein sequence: CASGTGTSAYNEQFF.